The 8 T cell receptor beta chains reported below all come from one sample, sequenced in a study of regulatory T cells in long-lasting Graves disease. In building TCR beta libraries, iRepertoire HTBI primers were used together with Arm-PCR of CDR3 regions. Each CDR3 protein gets one entry after TCRdb re-called the multiplex PCR reads with MiXCR. Of 400,000 to 650,000 distinct CDR3 sequences listed, more than 15% are singletons. As for time point: newly diagnosed GD, antithyroid drugs for less than 3 months. The TCR library used RNA extracted from PBMCs. This same sample was also taken into another study, of T cells in Graves' hyperthyroidism and ophthalmopathy.

This material consisted of peripheral blood mononuclear cells (PBMCs), taken at new diagnosis, from a patient treated with antithyroid drugs. The receptor set was obtained from a woman aged 35-65 years with Graves disease.

In its sample, this clonotype was seen many times. The genes are TRBV18 and TRBJ2-7; the D gene is possibly TRBD2 (5 bases). V lost 6 bases and J lost 6, with 15 bases in between. The germline gives CDR1 KGHSH, CDR2 LQKENI. The CDR3 runs 13 residues. The DNA of the CDR3 is TGTGCCAGCTCCCCTGGCCAGGAGGCCGAGCAGTACTTC. This codes for CASSPGQEAEQYF.

This clonotype was observed many times. The V and J genes are TRBV2 and TRBJ1-5; no clear D. Trimming took 4 bases from V and 0 from J, leaving 13 bases between them. The CDR3 sequence is 16 residues long. Germline CDR1 and CDR2: SNHLY and FYNNEI. CDR3 in DNA: TGTGCCAGCAGTGGCGCTTGGACGGGTAGCAATCAGCCCCAGCATTTT. Residues: CASSGAWTGSNQPQHF.

The V call is TRBV25-1, the J call TRBJ1-2; TRBD1 might be the D (5 bases). This CDR3 contains 11 residues. V lost 7 bases and J lost 4, with 7 bases in between. In germline, CDR1 is MGHDK, CDR2 SYGVNS. CDR3 bases: TGTGCCAGCACCGACAGCTATGGCTACACCTTC. Translated: CASTDSYGYTF.

Only a few counts were recorded for this clonotype. This rearrangement joins TRBV19 to TRBJ1-1, with D hard to call. Trimming took off 5 bases at V and 6 bases at J, with 19 bases between the two ends. This CDR3 is built from 15 residues. Germline V gene sequence: CDR1 LNHDA, CDR2 SQIVND (reference sequence). The CDR3 spells CASSVVTLVRSEAFF. Here the CDR3 DNA reads TGTGCCAGTAGTGTCGTGACACTCGTAAGGTCTGAAGCTTTCTTT.

V gene TRBV4-2 combines with J gene TRBJ1-1; D ambiguous. Trimming pared 2 bases from V and 0 bases from J, leaving 10 bases between. There are 15 residues in the CDR3. Germline V gene data show CDR1 as LGHNA and CDR2 as YNFKEQ. CDR3 region: CASSQTQHLNTEAFF. Here the CDR3 DNA reads TGTGCCAGCAGCCAAACCCAACACCTGAACACTGAAGCTTTCTTT.

This clonotype was recorded a few times. The chain links TRBV20-1 to TRBJ1-2; D gene uncertain. The CDR3 totals 13 residues. The germline V gene has CDR1 DFQATT and CDR2 SNEGSKA (reference sequence). The V end lost 6 bases, the J end lost 5 bases, and 16 bases lay between the germline ends. The CDR3 nucleotides read TGCAGTGCAACGGACTTGGCACAATATGGCTACACCTTC. Amino acids: CSATDLAQYGYTF.

Ten or more counts support this clonotype. The chain is built from TRBV5-1 and TRBJ2-3; D unresolved. The germline V and J ends were trimmed by 0 bases and 4 bases, with 9 bases remaining between them. Germline V gives CDR1 SGHRS, CDR2 YFSETQ. CDR3 length equals 14 residues. CDR3 sequence (DNA): TGCGCCAGCAGCTTGGCCCAAGAGGCAGATACGCAGTATTTT. Its protein is CASSLAQEADTQYF.

This clonotype has ten or more counts. The V gene is TRBV12-3 or TRBV12-4, the J gene TRBJ1-5, with D possibly being TRBD1 (5 bases). The CDR3 totals 15 residues. The V gene lost 6 bases and the J gene lost 3 bases, with 15 bases spanning the gap. Here the CDR3 DNA reads TGTGCCAGCAGAGGGGCGGGGGGGACCAATCAGCCCCAGCATTTT. It specifies CASRGAGGTNQPQHF.